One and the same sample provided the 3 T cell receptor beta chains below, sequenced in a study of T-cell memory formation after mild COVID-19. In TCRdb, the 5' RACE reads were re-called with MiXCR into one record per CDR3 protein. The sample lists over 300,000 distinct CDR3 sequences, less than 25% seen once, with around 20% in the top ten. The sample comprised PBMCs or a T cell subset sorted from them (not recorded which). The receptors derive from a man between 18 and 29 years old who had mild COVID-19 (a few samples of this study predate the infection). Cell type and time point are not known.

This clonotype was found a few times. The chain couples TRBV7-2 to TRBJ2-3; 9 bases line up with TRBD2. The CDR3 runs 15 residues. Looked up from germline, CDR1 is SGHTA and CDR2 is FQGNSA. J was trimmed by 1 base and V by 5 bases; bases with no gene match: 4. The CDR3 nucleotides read TGTGCCAGCAGCGCTGTAGCGGGGGGCACAGATACGCAGTATTTT. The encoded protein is CASSAVAGGTDTQYF.

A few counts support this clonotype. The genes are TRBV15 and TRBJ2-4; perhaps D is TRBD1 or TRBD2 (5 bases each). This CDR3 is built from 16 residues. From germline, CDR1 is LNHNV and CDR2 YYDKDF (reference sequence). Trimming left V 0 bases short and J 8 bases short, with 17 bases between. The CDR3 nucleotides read TGTGCCACCAGCAGAGATAGGGGTTCGGGATGGGACATTCAGTACTTC. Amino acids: CATSRDRGSGWDIQYF.

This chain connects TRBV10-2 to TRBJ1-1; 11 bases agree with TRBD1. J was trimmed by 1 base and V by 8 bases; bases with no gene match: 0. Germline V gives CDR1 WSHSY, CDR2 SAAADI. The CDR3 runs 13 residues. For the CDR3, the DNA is TGCGCCAGCGGGACAGGGGGGAACACTGAAGCTTTCTTT. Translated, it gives CASGTGGNTEAFF.